One sample yielded the 16 T cell receptor beta chains listed below, sequenced in a study of T cell responses to AZD1222 COVID-19 vaccine. Libraries were prepared by immunoSEQ multiplex PCR; TCRdb keeps only in-frame clonotypes and omits some of them. This table has under 130,000 clones, about 85% appearing once. The source was peripheral blood, collected 28 days after the second AZD1222 dose. The source is an adult who received the AZD1222 COVID-19 vaccine.

The chain links TRBV6-5 to TRBJ2-1, with 10 positions matching TRBD2. This CDR3 contains 15 residues. The germline V gene encodes CDR1 MNHEY and CDR2 SVGAGI. Unmatched junction bases numbered 8, after V lost 4 bases and J lost 8 bases. CDR3 in amino acids: CASSSEAGGPHEQFF. The CDR3 DNA sequence: TGTGCCAGCAGTTCTGAAGCGGGAGGGCCTCATGAGCAGTTCTTC.

In the case of this clone: An end of the junction does not agree with germline; a read error may underlie this. The genes are TRBV24-1 and TRBJ2-3; 10 bases align to TRBD2. The CDR3 has 16 residues. CDR1 is KGHDR, CDR2 SFDVKD, per germline. This chain's CDR3 is CATSETPSGSRDTQYF. The CDR3 nucleotides read TGTGCCACCAGTGAGACCCCTAGCGGGAGCAGAGATACGCAGTATTTT.

The chain joins TRBV24-1 to TRBJ2-4, with 7 nucleotides matching TRBD2. Germline assignment: CDR1 KGHDR and CDR2 SFDVKD. With 4 bases clipped from V and 0 bases from J, the junction kept 2 bases outside the gene matches. The CDR3 contains 15 residues. The CDR3 nucleotides read TGTGCCACCAGTGAGGGGGGGTTAGCCAAAAACATTCAGTACTTC. This codes for CATSEGGLAKNIQYF.

This clone was found once. This chain's CDR3 is CARDREGDEQFF. CDR3 nucleotide sequence: TGTGCCCGGGACAGGGAGGGTGATGAGCAGTTCTTC. The J gene is TRBJ2-1, the V gene TRBV30; 9 bases line up with TRBD1. In germline, CDR1 is GTSNPN, CDR2 SVGIG (reference sequence). This CDR3 is 12 amino acids long. The V gene end was trimmed by 8 bases and the J gene end by 8 bases; junction bases not matched to a gene: 7. The full variable domain, rest sourced from reference TRBV30 and TRBJ2-1, is SQTIHQWPATLVQPVGSPLSLECTVEGTSNPNLYWYRQAAGRGLQLLFYSVGIGQISSEVPQNLSASRPQDRQFILSSKKLLLSDSGFYLCARDREGDEQFFGPGTRLTVL.

This clone was observed once. The rearrangement joins TRBV18 to TRBJ2-1; 9 bases match TRBD2. The CDR3 sequence is 20 residues long. J gave up 5 bases and V 3 bases, and 20 bases lay outside the gene matches. CDR1 and CDR2 from the germline V gene are KGHSH and LQKENI. This chain's CDR3 is CASSPSPRLAAIVGHNEQFF. The CDR3 DNA follows: TGTGCCAGCTCACCGAGCCCGAGACTAGCGGCCATAGTCGGCCACAATGAGCAGTTCTTC. The variable domain in full, completed from reference TRBV18 and TRBJ2-1, reads NAGVMQNPRHLVRRRGQEARLRCSPMKGHSHVYWYRQLPEEGLKFMVYLQKENIIDESGMPKERFSAEFPKEGPSILRIQQVVRGDSAAYFCASSPSPRLAAIVGHNEQFFGPGTRLTVL.

The V and J genes are TRBV5-6 and TRBJ2-3, with 7 bases identical to TRBD2. In germline, CDR1 is SGHDT, CDR2 YYEEEE. CDR3 length: 17 amino acids. V trimming: 1 base; J trimming: 3 bases; junction bases outside the gene matches: 11. The CDR3 region has the DNA TGTGCCAGCAGCTTGTTATCTGGCGGGAGAGGGACAGATACGCAGTATTTT. Translating gives CASSLLSGGRGTDTQYF.

V gene TRBV2 combines with J gene TRBJ1-2; 7 positions agree with TRBD1. The J segment lost 6 bases and the V segment lost 4 bases, leaving 8 bases of the junction unmatched. CDR1 and CDR2 (germline): SNHLY, FYNNEI. This CDR3 spans 14 amino acids. The CDR3 is CASSGIRGGNGYTF. Here the CDR3 DNA reads TGTGCCAGCAGTGGAATCAGGGGGGGAAATGGCTACACCTTC.

This clone was recorded only once. The chain employs TRBV4-3 and TRBJ2-5, with a tentative D call TRBD1 (6 bases). The V gene lost 1 base and the J gene lost 10 bases, with 25 bases spanning the gap. CDR1 is LGHNA and CDR2 is YSLEER in the germline V gene. CDR3 length equals 17 residues. The CDR3 region is CASSQVPGQGTPGDQYF. In DNA, the CDR3 is TGCGCCAGCAGCCAAGTCCCGGGACAAGGGACCCCAGGGGACCAGTACTTC.

V is TRBV18 and J is TRBJ2-2; no firm D call. The germline V gene encodes CDR1 KGHSH and CDR2 LQKENI. The CDR3 totals 14 residues. Trimming removed 0 bases at V and 6 bases at J, with 8 bases between. The CDR3 reads CASSPPSQSGELFF. CDR3 in DNA: TGTGCCAGCTCACCACCTAGTCAATCCGGGGAGCTGTTTTTT.

The rearrangement uses TRBV2 and TRBJ1-5, with D maybe TRBD1 (6 bases). Germline lookup yields CDR1 SNHLY and CDR2 FYNNEI. The CDR3 totals 14 residues. V dropped 10 bases and J dropped 2 bases, with 15 bases sitting between them. For the CDR3, the DNA is TGTGCCACCCACGAGGGGGGCGGCAATCAGCCCCAGCATTTT. Translated, it gives CATHEGGGNQPQHF.

The chain carries TRBV30 and TRBJ1-6; D might be TRBD1 (5 bases). Per germline, CDR1 GTSNPN and CDR2 SVGIG (reference sequence). The V and J ends lost 2 bases and 5 bases respectively, with 10 bases between them. CDR3 length: 14 amino acids. The CDR3 reads CAWSSGLNNSPLHF. CDR3 nucleotide sequence: TGTGCCTGGAGTTCGGGGCTAAATAATTCACCCCTCCACTTT.

The chain joins TRBV19 to TRBJ2-2; D perhaps matches TRBD2 (5 bases). Looked up from germline, CDR1 is LNHDA and CDR2 is SQIVND (reference sequence). The CDR3 is made up of 14 amino acids. Deletions cut 4 bases from V and 6 bases from J, with 12 bases between. CDR3 nucleotides: TGTGCCAGTAGTAAACTAGTACCTTCCGGGGAGCTGTTTTTT. It specifies CASSKLVPSGELFF.

This clone came up many times. V and J are TRBV27 and TRBJ2-1; 13 positions match TRBD2. The CDR3 has 19 residues. J gave up 15 bases and V 3 bases, and 23 bases lay outside the gene matches. Germline V gene lookup returns CDR1 MNHEY and CDR2 SMNVEV (reference sequence). The CDR3 region is CASSFSPPRPTSGRASMFF. CDR3 nucleotides: TGTGCCAGCAGTTTTTCCCCCCCGCGACCAACTAGCGGGAGGGCCTCTATGTTCTTC.

This chain links TRBV6-5 with TRBJ1-2; the D gene is possibly TRBD1 (6 bases). Germline V gene data show CDR1 as MNHEY and CDR2 as SVGAGI. There are 15 residues in the CDR3. V was clipped by 5 bases and J by 5 bases, with 18 bases between them. The CDR3 bases are TGTGCCAGCAGTCTAACCGGGGGGCACAGATATGGCTACACCTTC. Its translation is CASSLTGGHRYGYTF.

The chain recombines TRBV12-5 with TRBJ1-5, with 8 bases aligning to TRBD1. Losses at the gene ends were 9 bases for V and 4 bases for J; bases not matched to a gene: 5. The V gene's germline CDR1 is LGHNT and CDR2 FRNRAP. CDR3 length equals 13 residues. The CDR3, as DNA: TGTGCTAGCGGGACAGGCGAGAATCAGCCCCAGCATTTT. Translation: CASGTGENQPQHF.

This clone was seen only a few times. This chain uses TRBV6-2 or TRBV6-3 with TRBJ2-3; D may correspond to TRBD1 or TRBD2 (5 bases each). CDR3 length: 14 residues. Between the trimmed V and J ends, which lost 4 bases and 3 bases, there was a span of 11 bases. The germline V gene encodes CDR1 MNHEY and CDR2 SVGEGT. This CDR3 reads CASSFPGSTDTQYF. CDR3 nucleotide sequence: TGTGCCAGCAGTTTCCCAGGGAGTACAGATACGCAGTATTTT.